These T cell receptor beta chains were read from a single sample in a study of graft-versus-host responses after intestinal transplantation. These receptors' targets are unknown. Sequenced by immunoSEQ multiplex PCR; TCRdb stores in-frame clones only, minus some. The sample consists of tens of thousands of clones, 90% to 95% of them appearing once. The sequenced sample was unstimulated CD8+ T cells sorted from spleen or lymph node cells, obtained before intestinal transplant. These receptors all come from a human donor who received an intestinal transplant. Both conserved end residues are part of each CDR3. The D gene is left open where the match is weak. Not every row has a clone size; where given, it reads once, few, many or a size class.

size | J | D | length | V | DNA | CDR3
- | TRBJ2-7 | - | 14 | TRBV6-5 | TGTGCCAGCAGCTCCGGGTCAAGCTCCTACGAGCAGTACTTC | CASSSGSSSYEQYF
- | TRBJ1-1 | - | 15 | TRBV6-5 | TGTGCCAGCAGTTTACCACCGGGACAAGGGACTGAAGCTTTCTTT | CASSLPPGQGTEAFF
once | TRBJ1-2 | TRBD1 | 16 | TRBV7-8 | TGTGCCAGCAGCTCGTCCCGGACAGGGGGCCGCTATGGCTACACCTTC | CASSSSRTGGRYGYTF
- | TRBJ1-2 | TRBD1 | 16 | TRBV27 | TGTGCCAGCAGTTTAACACAGGGGGCCCTATTCTATGGCTACACCTTC | CASSLTQGALFYGYTF
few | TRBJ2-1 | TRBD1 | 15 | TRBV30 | TGTGCCTGGAGTTTAACGGGACAGGGAAACAATGAGCAGTTCTTC | CAWSLTGQGNNEQFF
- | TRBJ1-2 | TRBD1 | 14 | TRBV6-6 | TGTGCCAGCAGTTACGGGGACAGTAAAAATGGCTACACCTTC | CASSYGDSKNGYTF
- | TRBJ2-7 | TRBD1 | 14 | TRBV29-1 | TGCAGCGTTGAAGCCGTAGACAGGGGGTACGAGCAGTACTTC | CSVEAVDRGYEQYF
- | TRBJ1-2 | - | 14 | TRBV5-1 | TGCGCCAGCAGCTTGGAAGGAGCAATCTATGGCTACACCTTC | CASSLEGAIYGYTF
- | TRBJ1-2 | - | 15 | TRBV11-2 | TGTGCCAGCAGCTTAGGCCAGGGGCCGAACTATGGCTACACCTTC | CASSLGQGPNYGYTF
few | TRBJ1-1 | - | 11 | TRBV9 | TGTGCCAGCAGCTCGCGGGGTGAAGCTTTCTTT | CASSSRGEAFF
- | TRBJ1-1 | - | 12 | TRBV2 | TGTGCCAGCAACGCATACAGCACTGAAGCTTTCTTT | CASNAYSTEAFF
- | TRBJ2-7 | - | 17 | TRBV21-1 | TGTGCCAGCAGCAAAGGGGGCTTTTCCGGGACAGGGCACGAGCAGTACTTC | CASSKGGFSGTGHEQYF
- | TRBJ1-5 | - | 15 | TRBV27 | TGTGCCAGCAGTTTAGGCAGGGGTATAAGTCAGCCCCAGCATTTT | CASSLGRGISQPQHF
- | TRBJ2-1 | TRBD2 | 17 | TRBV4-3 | TGCGCCAGCAGCCAAGATTTTCTGGCGGGGGGGGAAAATGAGCAGTTCTTC | CASSQDFLAGGENEQFF
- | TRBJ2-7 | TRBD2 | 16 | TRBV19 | TGTGCCAGTAGTCCACGACTAGCGGGGGGCTCCTACGAGCAGTACTTC | CASSPRLAGGSYEQYF
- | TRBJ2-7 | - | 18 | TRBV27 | TGTGCCAGCTCCGGGAAGCAACTGAGCATGACAGGATCCTACGAGCAGTACTTC | CASSGKQLSMTGSYEQYF
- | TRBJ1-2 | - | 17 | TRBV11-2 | TGTGCCAGCAGCCCATTTTATTCTCAGGGCCCTGACTATGGCTACACCTTC | CASSPFYSQGPDYGYTF
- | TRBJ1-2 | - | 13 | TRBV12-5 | TGTGCTAGTGGTACGACAGAGAGCTATGGCTACACCTTC | CASGTTESYGYTF
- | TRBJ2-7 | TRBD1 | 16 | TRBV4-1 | TGCGCCAGCAGCCAAGCTCCGGGACAGGGTGACTACGAGCAGTACTTC | CASSQAPGQGDYEQYF
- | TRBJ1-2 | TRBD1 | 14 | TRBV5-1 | TGCGCCAGCAGCTTTGGGACAGGGGGCTATGGCTACACCTTC | CASSFGTGGYGYTF
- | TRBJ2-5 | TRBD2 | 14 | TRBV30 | TGTGCCTGGATGGAGCGGGAGGGCCCTGAGACCCAGTACTTC | CAWMEREGPETQYF
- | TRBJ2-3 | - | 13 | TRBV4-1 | TGCGCCAGCGGTGACAGGCGAGCAGATACGCAGTATTTT | CASGDRRADTQYF
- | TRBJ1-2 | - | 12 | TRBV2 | TGTGCCAGCAGAGGGAGTAACTATGGCTACACCTTC | CASRGSNYGYTF
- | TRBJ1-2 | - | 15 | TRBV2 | TGTGCCAGCAGGGAGGAGTCGAGAGACTTCTATGGCTACACCTTC | CASREESRDFYGYTF
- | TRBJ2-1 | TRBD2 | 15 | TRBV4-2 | TGTGCCAGCAGCCAAGTAGGACTAGCCGGCAATGAGCAGTTCTTC | CASSQVGLAGNEQFF
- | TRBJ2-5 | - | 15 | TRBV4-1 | TGCGCCAGCAGCCAAGGTTTGCGGGGTATGGAGACCCAGTACTTC | CASSQGLRGMETQYF
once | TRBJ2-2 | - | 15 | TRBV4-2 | TGTGCCAGCAGCCAGACCCCCAGGGGAACCGGGGAGCTGTTTTTT | CASSQTPRGTGELFF
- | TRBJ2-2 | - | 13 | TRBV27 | TGTGCCAGCAGTTTCGAGTTTACCGGGGAGCTGTTTTTT | CASSFEFTGELFF
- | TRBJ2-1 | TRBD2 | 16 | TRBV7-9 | TGTGCCAGCAGCTTAGCGGGACTAGCGGGAGGAGGTGAGCAGTTCTTC | CASSLAGLAGGGEQFF
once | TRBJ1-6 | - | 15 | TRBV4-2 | TGTGCCAGCAGCCAAGATTACGCAGGCTATTCACCCCTCCACTTT | CASSQDYAGYSPLHF
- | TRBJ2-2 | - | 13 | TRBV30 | TGTGCCTGGAGTGTAGGTGGAGCCGGGGAGCTGTTTTTT | CAWSVGGAGELFF
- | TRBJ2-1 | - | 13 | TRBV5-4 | TGTGCCAGCAGCTTGGGGGAGTACAATGAGCAGTTCTTC | CASSLGEYNEQFF
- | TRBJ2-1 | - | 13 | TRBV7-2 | TGTGCCAGCAGCTTAATGACATCCAATGAGCAGTTCTTC | CASSLMTSNEQFF
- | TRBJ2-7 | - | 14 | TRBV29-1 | TGCAGCGTTGAAGAGGAGAGCTGGGCGGGCGAGCAGTACTTC | CSVEEESWAGEQYF
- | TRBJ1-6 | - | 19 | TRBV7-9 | TGTGCCAGCAGCTCCTCGACGAGAACCTCTAGGTCCTATAATTCACCCCTCCACTTT | CASSSSTRTSRSYNSPLHF
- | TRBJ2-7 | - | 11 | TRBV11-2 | TGTGCCAGCAGCTTACTTAACGAGCAGTACTTC | CASSLLNEQYF
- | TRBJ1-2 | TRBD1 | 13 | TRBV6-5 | TGTGCCAGCAAACAGGGGTTAGGGTATGGCTACACCTTC | CASKQGLGYGYTF
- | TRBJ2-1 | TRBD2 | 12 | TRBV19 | TGTGCCACCCGAGCGGGGGTCGGTTTCCCGTTCTTC | CATRAGVGFPFF
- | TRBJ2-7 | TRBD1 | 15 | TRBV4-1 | TGCGCCAGCAGCCAAGCAGGGGGCCTCTCCTACGAGCAGTACTTC | CASSQAGGLSYEQYF
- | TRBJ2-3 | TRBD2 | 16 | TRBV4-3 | TGCGCCAGCAGCCCTGTAGCGGGGGGGAGCACAGATACGCAGTATTTT | CASSPVAGGSTDTQYF
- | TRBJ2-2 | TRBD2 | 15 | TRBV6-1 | TGTGCCAGCAGTGAATCGTCGGGAGGGCCCGGGGAGCTGTTTTTT | CASSESSGGPGELFF
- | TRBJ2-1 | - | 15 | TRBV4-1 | TGCGCCAGCAGCCAAGACAGGCCTATATACAATGAGCAGTTCTTC | CASSQDRPIYNEQFF
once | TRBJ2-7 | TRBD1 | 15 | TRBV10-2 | TGCGCCAGCAGTGAGTCCGGGACAGGGCCCTACGAGCAGTACTTC | CASSESGTGPYEQYF
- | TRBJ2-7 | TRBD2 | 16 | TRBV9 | TGTGCCAGCAGCGTAGGGGCTAGCGGGGGGGTCTACGAGCAGTACTTC | CASSVGASGGVYEQYF
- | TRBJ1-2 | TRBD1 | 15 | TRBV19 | TGTGCCAGTAGTATAACCGGGACAGGGGTCTATGGCTACACCTTC | CASSITGTGVYGYTF
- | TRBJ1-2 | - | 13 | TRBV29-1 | TGCAGCGTTGAGTTGGAGGCCAGCTATGGCTACACCTTC | CSVELEASYGYTF
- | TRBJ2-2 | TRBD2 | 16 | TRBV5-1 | TGCGCCAGCAGCCTGGGGGGACTAGTAGTGCCCGGGGAGCTGTTTTTT | CASSLGGLVVPGELFF
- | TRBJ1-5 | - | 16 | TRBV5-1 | TGCGCCAGCAGCTTGGATGGGTCAGGGATGCATCAGCCCCAGCATTTT | CASSLDGSGMHQPQHF
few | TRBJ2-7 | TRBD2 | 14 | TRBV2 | TGTGCCAGCAGTGAGGTAGCGGGATCATACGAGCAGTACTTC | CASSEVAGSYEQYF
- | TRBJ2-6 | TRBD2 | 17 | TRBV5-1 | TGCGCCACCCCTAGGGGCGGGAGGGCCTCTGGGGCCAACGTCCTGACTTTC | CATPRGGRASGANVLTF
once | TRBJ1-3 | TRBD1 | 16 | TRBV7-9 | TGTGCCAGCAGCCCAACTTATACAGGGGCTGGAAACACCATATATTTT | CASSPTYTGAGNTIYF
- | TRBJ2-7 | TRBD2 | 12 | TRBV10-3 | TGTGCCATCAGTGAGACAGGCGGGGGTGCGTACTTC | CAISETGGGAYF